These 17 T cell receptor beta chains share one sample of origin, sequenced in a study of blood T cells in healthy people across ages. Through a sample-barcoded 5' primer and a J-beta primer mix, a second PCR was run for about 6 to 12 cycles. TCRdb reprocessed the 5' RACE reads with MiXCR, giving one entry per CDR3 protein. This table holds 1.2 million to 1.5 million distinct CDR3 sequences, roughly 40% found once. Sequencing was performed on blood. These receptors all come from a woman aged 18-35 years in good health.

V usage is TRBV3-1 and J usage is TRBJ1-1; TRBD1 agrees at 9 bases. This CDR3 has 15 residues. Germline lookup yields CDR1 LGHDT and CDR2 YNNKEL (reference sequence). J lost 5 bases, V lost 3 bases, and 7 bases had no gene match. This chain's CDR3 is CASSHGQGIWTEAFF. The CDR3 DNA reads TGTGCCAGCAGCCACGGACAGGGGATCTGGACTGAAGCTTTCTTT.

This rearrangement joins TRBV2 to TRBJ1-1; D call uncertain. The CDR3 is 14 residues long. The V gene lost 3 bases and the J gene lost 1 base, with 9 bases spanning the gap. Germline V gives CDR1 SNHLY, CDR2 FYNNEI. The CDR3 region has the DNA TGTGCCAGCAGTGAGTTCGGAAAGAACACTGAAGCTTTCTTT. Amino acids: CASSEFGKNTEAFF.

This clonotype occurred a few times. The chain recombines TRBV20-1 with TRBJ1-1; no reliable D call. The CDR3 sequence is 9 residues long. Germline CDR1 is DFQATT and CDR2 is SNEGSKA (reference sequence). Trimming took off 6 bases at V and 7 bases at J, with 6 bases between the two ends. Here the CDR3 reads CSARSEAFF. DNA of the CDR3: TGCAGTGCCCGTAGTGAAGCTTTCTTT.

The chain recombines TRBV15 with TRBJ2-3; no firm D call. The CDR3 covers 13 residues. Per the germline V gene, CDR1 is LNHNV and CDR2 is YYDKDF (reference sequence). V was pared by 1 base and J by 4 bases, with 6 bases between. CDR3 amino acids: CATSRALADTQYF. Here the CDR3 DNA reads TGTGCCACCAGCAGAGCATTAGCAGATACGCAGTATTTT.

The J gene is TRBJ1-4, the V gene TRBV7-2; weak D call: TRBD1 (5 bases). The CDR3 loop spans 15 amino acids. The V gene's germline CDR1 is SGHTA and CDR2 FQGNSA. Trimming took off 5 bases at V and 7 bases at J, with 17 bases between the two ends. In nucleotides, the CDR3 is TGTGCCAGCAGCCGTGGACTGGGGGGTAGTGAAAAACTGTTTTTT. It translates to CASSRGLGGSEKLFF. Looking up the rest from reference TRBV7-2 and TRBJ1-4 gives the full variable domain: GAGVSQSPSNKVTEKGKDVELRCDPISGHTALYWYRQSLGQGLEFLIYFQGNSAPDKSGLPSDRFSAERTGGSVSTLTIQRTQQEDSAVYLCASSRGLGGSEKLFFGSGTQLSVL.

The V call is TRBV6-6, the J call TRBJ1-1, with TRBD1 matching 7 bases. Germline trimming cut 7 bases from V and 2 bases from J; bases unmatched to any gene: 13. The CDR3 covers 16 residues. Germline V CDR1 and CDR2: MNHNY, SVGAGI (reference sequence). In DNA, the CDR3 is TGTGCCAGCAACGACCCACAGGGGACGGGAAACACTGAAGCTTTCTTT. Amino acid sequence: CASNDPQGTGNTEAFF.

In its sample, this clonotype was seen a few times. The chain uses TRBV7-6 and TRBJ2-7; the D is unclear. Trimming left V 5 bases short and J 6 bases short, with 14 bases between. The CDR3 extends over 13 amino acids. In germline, CDR1 is SGHVS, CDR2 FNYEAQ. CDR3 protein: CASSATTTGEQYF. The CDR3 DNA reads TGTGCCAGCAGCGCAACCACGACTGGCGAGCAGTACTTC. Using reference TRBV7-6 and TRBJ2-7 for the parts outside the CDR3, the full variable domain is GAGVSQSPRYKVTKRGQDVALRCDPISGHVSLYWYRQALGQGPEFLTYFNYEAQQDKSGLPNDRFSAERPEGSISTLTIQRTEQRDSAMYRCASSATTTGEQYFGPGTRLTVT.

The V gene is TRBV9, the J gene TRBJ2-7, with TRBD1 matching over 7 bases. CDR3 size: 14 residues. The V gene end was trimmed by 4 bases and the J gene end by 2 bases; junction bases not matched to a gene: 6. The germline CDR1 and CDR2 sequences are SGDLS and YYNGEE. The CDR3 DNA sequence: TGTGCCAGCAGCTCGGGGACAGCTCCCTACGAGCAGTACTTC. It translates to CASSSGTAPYEQYF. Filled out from reference TRBV9 and TRBJ2-7, the complete variable domain reads DSGVTQTPKHLITATGQRVTLRCSPRSGDLSVYWYQQSLDQGLQFLIQYYNGEERAKGNILERFSAQQFPDLHSELNLSSLELGDSALYFCASSSGTAPYEQYFGPGTRLTVT.

This clonotype has just a few counts. The chain uses TRBV12-3 or TRBV12-4 and TRBJ2-7; tentative D call: TRBD2 (5 bases). Deletions cut 1 base from V and 5 bases from J, with 15 bases between. CDR3 length equals 15 residues. The chain's CDR3 is CASSLVDARAHEQYF. The CDR3 DNA sequence: TGTGCCAGCAGTTTAGTCGACGCGAGGGCCCACGAGCAGTACTTC.

V gene TRBV6-1 combines with J gene TRBJ2-3; 10 nucleotides line up with TRBD2. Unmatched junction bases numbered 11, after V lost 9 bases and J lost 5 bases. CDR1 and CDR2 from the germline V gene are MNHNS and SASEGT. The CDR3 is made up of 15 amino acids. DNA of the CDR3: TGTGCCAGATCGCAGGGGGCTAGCGGGGGAGATACGCAGTATTTT. Translation: CARSQGASGGDTQYF.

The V gene is TRBV24-1, the J gene TRBJ2-3; 9 bases agree with TRBD1. The CDR3 totals 15 residues. J gave up 5 bases and V 5 bases, and 7 bases lay outside the gene matches. CDR1 is KGHDR and CDR2 is SFDVKD in the germline V gene. CDR3 residues: CATSATGGGGDTQYF. CDR3 DNA: TGTGCCACCAGTGCCACAGGGGGCGGAGGAGATACGCAGTATTTT.

The V call is TRBV9, the J call TRBJ2-5, with 8 bases lining up with TRBD2. V lost 0 bases and J lost 11; bases outside the gene matches: 12. Germline V lookup: CDR1 SGDLS, CDR2 YYNGEE. This CDR3 has 15 amino acids. Here the CDR3 DNA reads TGTGCCAGCAGCGTAGGGTCGGGGGGGTACAATGAGCAGTACTTC. Encoded protein: CASSVGSGGYNEQYF.

As regards this clonotype: Here the CDR3 omits its conserved ending phenylalanine or tryptophan, so a read error is the likely source. The J gene is TRBJ2-1, the V gene TRBV7-3, with TRBD1 identical over 9 bases. This CDR3 is built from 17 residues. The V and J ends lost 1 base and 10 bases, in that order; junction bases with no gene match: 14. The germline gives CDR1 SGHTA, CDR2 FQGTGA. The CDR3 protein is CASSLSGAGTGLREQFI. The CDR3 DNA is TGTGCCAGCAGCTTAAGCGGCGCGGGGACAGGGCTTAGAGAGCAGTTCATC.

V and J are TRBV9 and TRBJ2-2, with D uncertain. V gave up 2 bases and J gave up 8 bases, with 13 bases separating them. Looked up from germline, CDR1 is SGDLS and CDR2 is YYNGEE. The CDR3 extends over 14 amino acids. Here the CDR3 reads CASSVGRSMGELFF. The CDR3 nucleotides read TGTGCCAGCAGCGTCGGAAGAAGCATGGGGGAGCTGTTTTTT.

There are a few counts of this clonotype. The chain recombines TRBV4-1 with TRBJ2-7, with D perhaps TRBD1 (5 bases). The CDR3 has 17 residues. The germline V gene has CDR1 MGHRA and CDR2 YSYEKL. V dropped 0 bases and J dropped 7 bases, with 22 bases sitting between them. The CDR3 loop reads CASSQEDQGTLLSEQYF. The CDR3 bases are TGCGCCAGCAGCCAAGAGGATCAGGGAACCCTTCTGTCTGAGCAGTACTTC.

The J gene is TRBJ2-2, the V gene TRBV13; D unresolved. Looked up from germline, CDR1 is PRHDT and CDR2 is FYEKMQ (reference sequence). Trimming stripped 5 bases from V and 13 bases from J, with 17 bases between. There are 13 residues in the CDR3. CDR3 coding DNA: TGTGCCAGCAGCGCCAGGAACGCCCCGGGGCTGTTTTTT. Translated: CASSARNAPGLFF.

The chain links TRBV5-1 to TRBJ2-1; 9 nucleotides align to TRBD1. The tail of the sequence fits TRBJ2-7 better, so the J call may be wrong. The CDR3 runs to 17 residues. From germline, CDR1 is SGHRS and CDR2 YFSETQ. The CDR3 bases are TGCGCCAGCAGCTTTACCGGGACAGGGCGATCCTACAATGAGCAGTACTTC. The encoded protein is CASSFTGTGRSYNEQYF.